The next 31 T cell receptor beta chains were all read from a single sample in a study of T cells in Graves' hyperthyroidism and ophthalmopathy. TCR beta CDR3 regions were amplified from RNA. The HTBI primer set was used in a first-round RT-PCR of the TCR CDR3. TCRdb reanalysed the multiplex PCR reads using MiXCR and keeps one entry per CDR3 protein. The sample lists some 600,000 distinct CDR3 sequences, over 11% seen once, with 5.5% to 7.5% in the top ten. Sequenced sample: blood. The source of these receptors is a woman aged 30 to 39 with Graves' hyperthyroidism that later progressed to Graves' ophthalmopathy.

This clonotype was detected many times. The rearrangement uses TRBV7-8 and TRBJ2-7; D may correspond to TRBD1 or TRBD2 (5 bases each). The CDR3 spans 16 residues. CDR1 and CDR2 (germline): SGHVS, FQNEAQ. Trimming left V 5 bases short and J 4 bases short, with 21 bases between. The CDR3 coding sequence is TGTGCCAGCAGCGCCGGGTCCGGGGACCACAGGTACGAGCAGTACTTC. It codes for CASSAGSGDHRYEQYF. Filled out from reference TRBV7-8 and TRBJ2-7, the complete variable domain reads GAGVSQSPRYKVAKRGQDVALRCDPISGHVSLFWYQQALGQGPEFLTYFQNEAQLDKSGLPSDRFFAERPEGSVSTLKIQRTQQEDSAVYLCASSAGSGDHRYEQYFGPGTRLTVT.

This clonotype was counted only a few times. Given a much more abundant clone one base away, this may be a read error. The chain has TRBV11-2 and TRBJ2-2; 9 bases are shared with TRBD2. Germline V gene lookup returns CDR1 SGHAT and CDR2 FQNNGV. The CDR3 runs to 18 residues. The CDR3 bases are TGTGCCAGCAGCCCGAGGATAGCGGGAGTATTGAACACCAGGGAGCTGTTTTTT. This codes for CASSPRIAGVLNTRELFF.

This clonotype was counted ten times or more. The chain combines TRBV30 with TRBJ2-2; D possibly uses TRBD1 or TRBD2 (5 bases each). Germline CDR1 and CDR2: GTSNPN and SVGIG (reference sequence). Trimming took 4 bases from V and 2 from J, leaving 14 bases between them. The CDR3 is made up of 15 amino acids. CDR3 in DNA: TGTGCCTGGAATGTAAAAGGGGACAACACCGGGGAGCTGTTTTTT. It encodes CAWNVKGDNTGELFF.

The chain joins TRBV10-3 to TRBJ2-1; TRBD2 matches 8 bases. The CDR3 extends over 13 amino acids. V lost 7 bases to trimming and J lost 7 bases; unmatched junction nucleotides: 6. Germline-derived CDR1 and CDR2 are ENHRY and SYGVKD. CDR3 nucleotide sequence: TGTGCCATCACGGGACTAGATTCAAATGAGCAGTTCTTC. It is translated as CAITGLDSNEQFF.

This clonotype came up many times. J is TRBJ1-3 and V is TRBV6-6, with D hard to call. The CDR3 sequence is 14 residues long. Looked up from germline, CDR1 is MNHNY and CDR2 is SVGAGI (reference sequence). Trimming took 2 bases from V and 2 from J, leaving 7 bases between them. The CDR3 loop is CASSYGDPGNTIYF. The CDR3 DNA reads TGTGCCAGCAGTTACGGGGATCCTGGAAACACCATATATTTT.

The CDR3 here is CATSRLEVTGRSYNEQFF. The CDR3 DNA is TGTGCCACCAGCAGATTGGAGGTTACGGGGCGCTCCTACAATGAGCAGTTCTTC. The V call is TRBV15, the J call TRBJ2-1; either TRBD1 or TRBD2 may fit D (5 bases each). CDR1 and CDR2 (germline): LNHNV, YYDKDF (reference sequence). V dropped 2 bases and J dropped 0 bases, with 17 bases sitting between them. There are 18 residues in the CDR3. Based on the CDR3 plus reference TRBV15 and TRBJ2-1, the full variable domain is DAMVIQNPRYQVTQFGKPVTLSCSQTLNHNVMYWYQQKSSQAPKLLFHYYDKDFNNEADTPDNFQSRRPNTSFCFLDIRSPGLGDTAMYLCATSRLEVTGRSYNEQFFGPGTRLTVL.

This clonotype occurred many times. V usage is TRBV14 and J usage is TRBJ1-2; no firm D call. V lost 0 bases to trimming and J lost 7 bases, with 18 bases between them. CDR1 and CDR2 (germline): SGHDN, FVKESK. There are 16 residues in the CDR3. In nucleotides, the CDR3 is TGTGCCAGCAGCCAAGATGTATATGTGAACCAACTTGGCTACACCTTC. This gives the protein CASSQDVYVNQLGYTF.

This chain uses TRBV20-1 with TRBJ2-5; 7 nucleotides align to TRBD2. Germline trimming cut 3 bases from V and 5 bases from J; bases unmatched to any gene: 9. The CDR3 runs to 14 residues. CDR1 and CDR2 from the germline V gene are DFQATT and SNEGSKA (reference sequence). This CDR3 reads CSAREAGPGETQYF. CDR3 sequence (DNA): TGCAGTGCTAGGGAAGCGGGGCCCGGGGAGACCCAGTACTTC.

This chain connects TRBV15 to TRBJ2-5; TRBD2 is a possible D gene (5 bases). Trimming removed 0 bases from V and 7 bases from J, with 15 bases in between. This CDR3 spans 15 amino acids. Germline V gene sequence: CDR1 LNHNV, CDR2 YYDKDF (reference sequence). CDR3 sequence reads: CATSRDSDWPRTQYF. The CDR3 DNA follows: TGTGCCACCAGCAGAGATAGCGACTGGCCCAGGACCCAGTACTTC. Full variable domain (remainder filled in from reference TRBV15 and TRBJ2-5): DAMVIQNPRYQVTQFGKPVTLSCSQTLNHNVMYWYQQKSSQAPKLLFHYYDKDFNNEADTPDNFQSRRPNTSFCFLDIRSPGLGDTAMYLCATSRDSDWPRTQYFGPGTRLLVL.

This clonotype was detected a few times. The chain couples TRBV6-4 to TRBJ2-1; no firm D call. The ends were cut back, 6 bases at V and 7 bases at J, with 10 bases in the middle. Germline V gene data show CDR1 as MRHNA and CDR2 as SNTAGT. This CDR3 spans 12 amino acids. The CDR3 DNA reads TGTGCCAGCAGCCGCCCTGAGAATGAGCAGTTCTTC. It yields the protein CASSRPENEQFF.

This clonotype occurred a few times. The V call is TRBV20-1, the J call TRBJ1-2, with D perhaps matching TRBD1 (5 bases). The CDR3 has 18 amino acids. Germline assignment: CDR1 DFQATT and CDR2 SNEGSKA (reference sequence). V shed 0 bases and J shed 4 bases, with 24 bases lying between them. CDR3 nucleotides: TGCAGTGCTAGAGATCCCAGCCCGTCCCTAGACGGGGGCTATGGCTACACCTTC. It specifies CSARDPSPSLDGGYGYTF.

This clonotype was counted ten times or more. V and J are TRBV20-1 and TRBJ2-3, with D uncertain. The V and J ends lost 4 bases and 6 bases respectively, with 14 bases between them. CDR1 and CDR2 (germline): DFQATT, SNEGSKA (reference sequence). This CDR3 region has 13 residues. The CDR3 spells CSATVRPRDTQYF. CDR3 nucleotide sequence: TGCAGTGCTACCGTCAGGCCACGGGATACGCAGTATTTT.

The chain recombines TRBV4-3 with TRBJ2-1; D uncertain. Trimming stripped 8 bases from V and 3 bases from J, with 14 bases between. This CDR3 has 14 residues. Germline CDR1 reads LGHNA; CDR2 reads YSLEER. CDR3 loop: CASRLNLGYNEQFF. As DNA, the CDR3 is TGCGCCAGCCGCCTAAACTTAGGCTACAATGAGCAGTTCTTC.

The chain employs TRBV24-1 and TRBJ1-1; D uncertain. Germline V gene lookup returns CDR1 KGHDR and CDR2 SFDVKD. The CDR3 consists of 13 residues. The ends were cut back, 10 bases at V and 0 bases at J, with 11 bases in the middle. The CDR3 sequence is CATQARMNTEAFF. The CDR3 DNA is TGTGCCACTCAGGCTCGTATGAACACTGAAGCTTTCTTT.

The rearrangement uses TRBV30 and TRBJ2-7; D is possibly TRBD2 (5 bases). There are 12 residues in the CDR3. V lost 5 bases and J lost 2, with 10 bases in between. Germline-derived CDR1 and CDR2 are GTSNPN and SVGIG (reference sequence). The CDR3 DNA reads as TGTGCCTGGGGAGGCCAAGCCTACGAGCAGTACTTC. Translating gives CAWGGQAYEQYF.

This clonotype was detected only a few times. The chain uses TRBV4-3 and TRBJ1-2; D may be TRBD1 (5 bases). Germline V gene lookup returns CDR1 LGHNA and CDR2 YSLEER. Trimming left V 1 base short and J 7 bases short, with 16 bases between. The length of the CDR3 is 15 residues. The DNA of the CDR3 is TGCGCCAGCAGCCAAGGCTTCAGGGTCCTGGGTGGCTACACCTTC. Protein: CASSQGFRVLGGYTF.

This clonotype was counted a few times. In DNA form, the CDR3 reads TGTGCCAGCAGCCTCGGGGCTACCTATGGCTACACCTTC. Protein: CASSLGATYGYTF. The chain has TRBV7-8 and TRBJ1-2; D possibly corresponds to TRBD1 (5 bases). CDR3 size: 13 residues. Germline V gene sequence: CDR1 SGHVS, CDR2 FQNEAQ. V lost 5 bases to trimming and J lost 4 bases, with 11 bases between them.

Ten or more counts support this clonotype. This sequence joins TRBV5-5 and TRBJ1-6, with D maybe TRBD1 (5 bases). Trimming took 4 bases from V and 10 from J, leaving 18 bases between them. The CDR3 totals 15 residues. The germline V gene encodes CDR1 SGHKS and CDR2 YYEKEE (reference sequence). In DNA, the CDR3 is TGTGCCAGCAGCCCGTCCCAGGGACTAGGCTCACCCCTCCACTTT. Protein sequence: CASSPSQGLGSPLHF.

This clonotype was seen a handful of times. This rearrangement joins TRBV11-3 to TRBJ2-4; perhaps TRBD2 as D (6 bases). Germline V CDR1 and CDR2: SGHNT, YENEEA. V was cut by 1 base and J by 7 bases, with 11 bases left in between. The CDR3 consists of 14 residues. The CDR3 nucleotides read TGTGCCAGCAGCTTAGCGGGAGCCGGGAACATTCAGTACTTC. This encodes CASSLAGAGNIQYF.

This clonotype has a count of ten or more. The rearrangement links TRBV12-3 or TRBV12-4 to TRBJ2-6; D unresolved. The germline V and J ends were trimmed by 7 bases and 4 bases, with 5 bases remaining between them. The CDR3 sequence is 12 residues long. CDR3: CASKAGANVLTF. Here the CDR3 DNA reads TGTGCCAGCAAAGCGGGGGCCAACGTCCTGACTTTC.

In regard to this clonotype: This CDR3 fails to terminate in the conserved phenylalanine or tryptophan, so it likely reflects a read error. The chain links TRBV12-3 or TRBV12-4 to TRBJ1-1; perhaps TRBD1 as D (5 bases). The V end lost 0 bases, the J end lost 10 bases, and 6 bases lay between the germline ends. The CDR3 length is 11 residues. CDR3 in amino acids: CASSLAQGAFL. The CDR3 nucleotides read TGTGCCAGCAGTTTAGCTCAGGGAGCTTTCCTT.

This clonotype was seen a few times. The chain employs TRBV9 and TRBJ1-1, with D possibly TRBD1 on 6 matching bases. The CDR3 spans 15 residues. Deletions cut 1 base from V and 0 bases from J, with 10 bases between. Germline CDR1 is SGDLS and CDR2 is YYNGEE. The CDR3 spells CASSVMAGVNTEAFF. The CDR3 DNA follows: TGTGCCAGCAGCGTAATGGCAGGGGTGAACACTGAAGCTTTCTTT.

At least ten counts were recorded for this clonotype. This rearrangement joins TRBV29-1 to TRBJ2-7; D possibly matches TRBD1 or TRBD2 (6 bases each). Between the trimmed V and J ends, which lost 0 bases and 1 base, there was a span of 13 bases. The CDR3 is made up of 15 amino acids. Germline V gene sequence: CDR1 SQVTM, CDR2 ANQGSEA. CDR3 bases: TGCAGCGTTGAAGAGGGAACAGGGAGGTCCTACGAGCAGTACTTC. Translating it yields CSVEEGTGRSYEQYF.

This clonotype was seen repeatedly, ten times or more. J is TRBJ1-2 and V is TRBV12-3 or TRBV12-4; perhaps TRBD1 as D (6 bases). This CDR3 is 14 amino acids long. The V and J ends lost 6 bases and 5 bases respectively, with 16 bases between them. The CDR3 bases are TGTGCCAGCAGCCTATTGGGGGCTTCGTATGGCTACACCTTC. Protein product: CASSLLGASYGYTF.

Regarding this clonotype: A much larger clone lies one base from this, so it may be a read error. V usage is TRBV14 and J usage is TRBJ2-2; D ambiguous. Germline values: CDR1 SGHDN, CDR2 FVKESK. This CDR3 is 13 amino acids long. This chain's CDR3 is CASGQYRSGELFF. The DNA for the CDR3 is TGTGCCAGCGGCCAATACAGATCTGGGGAGCTGTTTTTT.

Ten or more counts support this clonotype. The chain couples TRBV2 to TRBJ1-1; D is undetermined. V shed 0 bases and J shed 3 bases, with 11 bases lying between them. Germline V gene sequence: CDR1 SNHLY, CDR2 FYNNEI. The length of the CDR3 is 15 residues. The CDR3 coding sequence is TGTGCCAGCAGTGAAGCGGTGGGCAGTTACACTGAAGCTTTCTTT. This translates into CASSEAVGSYTEAFF.

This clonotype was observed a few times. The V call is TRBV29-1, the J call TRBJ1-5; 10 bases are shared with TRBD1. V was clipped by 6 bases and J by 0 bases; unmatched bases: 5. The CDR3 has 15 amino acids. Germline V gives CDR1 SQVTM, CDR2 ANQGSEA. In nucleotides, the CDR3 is TGCAGCGTGGCCGGGACAGGGGTTAGCAATCAGCCCCAGCATTTT. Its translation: CSVAGTGVSNQPQHF.

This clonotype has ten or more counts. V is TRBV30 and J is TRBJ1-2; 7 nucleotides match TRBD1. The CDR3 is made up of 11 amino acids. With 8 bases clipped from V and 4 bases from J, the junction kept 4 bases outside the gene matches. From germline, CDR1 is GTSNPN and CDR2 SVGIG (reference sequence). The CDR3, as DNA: TGTGCCCAAGGGACAGCCTATGGCTACACCTTC. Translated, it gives CAQGTAYGYTF.

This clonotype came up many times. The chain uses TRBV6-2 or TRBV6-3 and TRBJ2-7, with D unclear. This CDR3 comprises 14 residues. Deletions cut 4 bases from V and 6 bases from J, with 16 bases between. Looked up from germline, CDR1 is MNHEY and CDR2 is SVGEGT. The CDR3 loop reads CASSFHPTDSEQYF. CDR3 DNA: TGTGCCAGCAGTTTTCACCCGACCGATTCCGAGCAGTACTTC.

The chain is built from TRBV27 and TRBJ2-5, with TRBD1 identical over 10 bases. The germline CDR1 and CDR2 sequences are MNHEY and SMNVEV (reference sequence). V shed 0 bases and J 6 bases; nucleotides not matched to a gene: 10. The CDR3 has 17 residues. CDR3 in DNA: TGTGCCAGCAGTTTATCAAGGCTTAGGACAGGGGGGCAGACCCAGTACTTC. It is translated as CASSLSRLRTGGQTQYF.

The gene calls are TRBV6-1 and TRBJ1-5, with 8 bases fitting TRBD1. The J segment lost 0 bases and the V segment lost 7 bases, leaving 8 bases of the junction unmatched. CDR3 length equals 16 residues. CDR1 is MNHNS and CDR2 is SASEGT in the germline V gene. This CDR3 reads CASTGQGPNSNQPQHF. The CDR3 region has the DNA TGTGCCAGCACCGGACAGGGACCAAATAGCAATCAGCCCCAGCATTTT.